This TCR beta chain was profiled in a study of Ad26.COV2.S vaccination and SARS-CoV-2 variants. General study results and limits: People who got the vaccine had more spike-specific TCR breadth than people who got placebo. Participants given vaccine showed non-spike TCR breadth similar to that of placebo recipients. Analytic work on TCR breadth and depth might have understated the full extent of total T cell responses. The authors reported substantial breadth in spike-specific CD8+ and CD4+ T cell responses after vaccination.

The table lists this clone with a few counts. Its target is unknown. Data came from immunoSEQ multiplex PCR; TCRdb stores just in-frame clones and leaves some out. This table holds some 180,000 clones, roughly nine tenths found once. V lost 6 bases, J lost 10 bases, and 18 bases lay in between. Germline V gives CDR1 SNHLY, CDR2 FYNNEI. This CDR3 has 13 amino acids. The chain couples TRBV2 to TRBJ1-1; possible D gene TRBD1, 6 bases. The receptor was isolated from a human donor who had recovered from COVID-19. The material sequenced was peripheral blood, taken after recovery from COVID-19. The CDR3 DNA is TGTGCCAGCAGGGCCCGGGACATCTTGGGAGCTTTCTTT. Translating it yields CASRARDILGAFF.